This TCR beta chain was observed in a study of blood T cell repertoires in COVID-19. Study context: Researchers got acute and convalescent COVID-19 samples from the United States, Italy and Spain. T cells, B-cell-depleted T cells, or PBMCs provided the cDNA or gDNA that served as material.

This clone was counted a few times. Trimming left V 10 bases short and J 2 bases short, with 18 bases between. CDR1 and CDR2 (germline): SNHLY, FYNNEI. This CDR3 region has 14 residues. How the authors handled the data: Counts of nucleated cells, estimated from reference gene primer amplification, were obtained. The data were produced by immunoSEQ multiplex PCR, yet TCRdb's version contains in-frame clones alone and is incomplete. That table gives V, J and clone size, and the DNA gave D and trimming. The data contain roughly 70,000 clones, around nine tenths of them singletons. V is TRBV2 and J is TRBJ2-7, with a possible D match to TRBD1 (5 bases). This TCR came from a man between 45 and 60 years old with acute or convalescent COVID-19. Sequencing was performed on peripheral blood. In DNA, the CDR3 is TGTGCCACTATAAAAAGGGGTAAGCCCTACGAGCAGTACGTC. It yields the protein CATIKRGKPYEQYV.